These 26 T cell receptor beta chains originate from one sample sequenced in a study of shared clonotypes between healthy human individuals. Method: immunoSEQ multiplex PCR; TCRdb's copy keeps in-frame clones and lacks some. The sample holds about 2 million clones; around 96% are singletons and the top ten take around 1%. Naive CD8 cells comprised CD45RO-negative, CCR7-positively selected cells, excluding terminally differentiated effector memory CD45RA+ cells. The material sequenced was naive CD8+ T cells sorted from blood. Receptors were obtained from a young man in good health.

This clone was recorded only once. The J gene is TRBJ2-1, the V gene TRBV2; D gene unclear. The length of the CDR3 is 14 residues. Trimming left V 7 bases short and J 1 base short, with 11 bases between. Looked up from germline, CDR1 is SNHLY and CDR2 is FYNNEI. The CDR3 here is CASTLGYSYNEQFF. The DNA of the CDR3 is TGTGCCAGCACTCTGGGGTATTCCTACAATGAGCAGTTCTTC. Based on the CDR3 plus reference TRBV2 and TRBJ2-1, the full variable domain is EPEVTQTPSHQVTQMGQEVILRCVPISNHLYFYWYRQILGQKVEFLVSFYNNEISEKSEIFDDQFSVERPDGSNFTLKIRSTKLEDSAMYFCASTLGYSYNEQFFGPGTRLTVL.

V is TRBV2 and J is TRBJ2-7; possible D gene TRBD2, 6 bases. The CDR3 covers 14 residues. Trimming took off 6 bases at V and 5 bases at J, with 17 bases between the two ends. Germline-derived CDR1 and CDR2 are SNHLY and FYNNEI. CDR3 sequence (DNA): TGTGCCAGCAGGCAGGTAGGGACTTTCCACGAGCAGTACTTC. It encodes CASRQVGTFHEQYF.

The genes are TRBV27 and TRBJ2-7; 15 nucleotides match TRBD2. Germline values: CDR1 MNHEY, CDR2 SMNVEV (reference sequence). V shed 5 bases, J shed 7 bases, and the junction held 9 bases outside the gene matches. There are 16 residues in the CDR3. CDR3 coding DNA: TGTGCCAGCAGTCTTCTTCCGGGGACTAGCGGGGGGGAGCAGTACTTC. Translated, it gives CASSLLPGTSGGEQYF.

The chain links TRBV18 to TRBJ2-7, with TRBD1 matching over 9 bases. The V gene end was trimmed by 3 bases and the J gene end by 0 bases; junction bases not matched to a gene: 6. Germline lookup yields CDR1 KGHSH and CDR2 LQKENI. The CDR3 contains 16 residues. CDR3: CASSPGQGKSSYEQYF. In DNA form, the CDR3 reads TGTGCCAGCTCACCTGGACAGGGGAAGAGCTCCTACGAGCAGTACTTC.

This chain connects TRBV11-1 to TRBJ2-5; 11 positions match TRBD1. The CDR3 loop spans 15 amino acids. Germline CDR1 reads SGHAT; CDR2 reads FQDESV (reference sequence). V lost 5 bases and J lost 2; bases outside the gene matches: 4. CDR3 sequence: CASSRRDRGQETQYF. Here the CDR3 DNA reads TGTGCCAGCAGCCGTCGGGACAGGGGGCAAGAGACCCAGTACTTC.

The chain links TRBV9 to TRBJ2-7; D is ambiguous. Germline CDR1 and CDR2: SGDLS and YYNGEE. Trimming shortened V by 0 bases and J by 0 bases, and 13 bases separated the two germline ends. The CDR3 extends over 16 amino acids. CDR3 coding DNA: TGTGCCAGCAGCGTAGGTACTGACGGAAGCTCCTACGAGCAGTACTTC. It translates to CASSVGTDGSSYEQYF.

This clone was recorded a few times. The V call is TRBV29-1, the J call TRBJ1-2; D perhaps matches TRBD1 (5 bases). The germline V gene has CDR1 SQVTM and CDR2 ANQGSEA. V was cut by 7 bases and J by 8 bases, with 23 bases left in between. This CDR3 region has 14 residues. The CDR3 here is CSALGRDVHGGYTF. CDR3 DNA: TGCAGCGCCCTAGGCCGGGACGTCCACGGGGGCTACACCTTC.

The rearrangement joins TRBV30 to TRBJ1-1; D ambiguous. V lost 3 bases to trimming and J lost 0 bases, with 14 bases between them. Germline V lookup: CDR1 GTSNPN, CDR2 SVGIG (reference sequence). The CDR3 consists of 15 residues. This chain's CDR3 is CAWRPLSRLNTEAFF. As DNA, the CDR3 is TGTGCCTGGAGACCTTTATCCAGGCTGAACACTGAAGCTTTCTTT. Looking up the rest from reference TRBV30 and TRBJ1-1 gives the full variable domain: SQTIHQWPATLVQPVGSPLSLECTVEGTSNPNLYWYRQAAGRGLQLLFYSVGIGQISSEVPQNLSASRPQDRQFILSSKKLLLSDSGFYLCAWRPLSRLNTEAFFGQGTRLTVV.

This clone is a singleton in its sample. The chain joins TRBV27 to TRBJ2-2; D might be TRBD1 (5 bases). With 5 bases removed from V and 6 bases from J, the gap between germline ends came to 10 bases. Germline CDR1 reads MNHEY; CDR2 reads SMNVEV (reference sequence). The CDR3 has 13 amino acids. The DNA for the CDR3 is TGTGCCAGCAGTCAAACGACAGCCGGGGAGCTGTTTTTT. It specifies CASSQTTAGELFF.

The chain recombines TRBV13 with TRBJ2-3; no clear D gene. Germline CDR1 and CDR2: PRHDT and FYEKMQ (reference sequence). The V end was cut by 4 bases, the J end by 2 bases, with 7 bases between. CDR3 length: 13 amino acids. DNA of the CDR3: TGTGCCAGCAGCTCTTACCTCACAGATACGCAGTATTTT. Protein sequence: CASSSYLTDTQYF.

As to this clone: In the same sample, other DNA sequences code for this CDR3. V gene TRBV7-2 combines with J gene TRBJ2-1, with 10 bases fitting TRBD2. Germline CDR1 reads SGHTA; CDR2 reads FQGNSA. J gave up 7 bases and V 1 base, and 4 bases lay outside the gene matches. CDR3 length equals 15 residues. The CDR3 DNA reads TGTGCCAGCAGCTTAGGGCTAGCGGGAGTAAATGAGCAGTTCTTC. This sequence encodes CASSLGLAGVNEQFF.

In the case of this clone: This specimen includes other DNA sequences encoding the same CDR3. V and J are TRBV9 and TRBJ2-1, with 7 positions matching TRBD2. After removal of 0 bases from V and 0 bases from J, the junction contained 3 bases not matched to a gene. The CDR3 loop spans 16 amino acids. Germline CDR1 SGDLS, CDR2 YYNGEE. CDR3 bases: TGTGCCAGCAGCGTAGTTGGCGGGAGCTCCTACAATGAGCAGTTCTTC. This sequence encodes CASSVVGGSSYNEQFF.

The J gene is TRBJ2-5, the V gene TRBV5-1; 10 nucleotides agree with TRBD1. CDR3 length: 15 residues. Germline CDR1 SGHRS, CDR2 YFSETQ. Germline trimming cut 4 bases from V and 3 bases from J; bases unmatched to any gene: 6. In nucleotides, the CDR3 is TGCGCCAGCAGCGGACAGGGGGGATCAGAAGAGACCCAGTACTTC. Translated, it gives CASSGQGGSEETQYF.

Turning to this clone: The sample has other DNA sequences that encode this CDR3 too. The chain carries TRBV27 and TRBJ2-7, with D possibly being TRBD1 (6 bases). Deletions cut 4 bases from V and 4 bases from J, with 11 bases between. The length of the CDR3 is 13 residues. From germline, CDR1 is MNHEY and CDR2 SMNVEV (reference sequence). CDR3 protein: CASSYRVRYEQYF. CDR3 coding DNA: TGTGCCAGCAGTTACAGGGTACGGTACGAGCAGTACTTC.

V usage is TRBV30 and J usage is TRBJ1-1, with a weak D call TRBD1 (6 bases). Trimming took off 0 bases at V and 1 base at J, with 9 bases between the two ends. Germline CDR1 reads GTSNPN; CDR2 reads SVGIG (reference sequence). The CDR3 covers 14 residues. The CDR3: CAWSVGGENTEAFF. For the CDR3, the DNA is TGTGCCTGGAGTGTAGGGGGGGAGAACACTGAAGCTTTCTTT.

V is TRBV19 and J is TRBJ2-7; 9 bases match TRBD2. Trimming at V came to 5 bases and at J to 1 base, leaving 9 bases not matched to a gene. The CDR3 extends over 16 amino acids. CDR1 and CDR2 from the germline V gene are LNHDA and SQIVND (reference sequence). CDR3 in DNA: TGTGCCAGTAGTGCAGCGGGGGGTCCAGGGTCCTACGAGCAGTACTTC. Translating it yields CASSAAGGPGSYEQYF.

This sequence joins TRBV4-3 and TRBJ2-5; 9 bases match TRBD2. The CDR3 has 17 residues. Looked up from germline, CDR1 is LGHNA and CDR2 is YSLEER. V was pared by 1 base and J by 3 bases, with 9 bases of the junction left unmatched. CDR3 in DNA: TGCGCCAGCAGCCAAGGGGTCGTGGCTAGCGGGGAAGAGACCCAGTACTTC. Its translation is CASSQGVVASGEETQYF.

This CDR3 is CASSQGGEGPYGYTF. In nucleotides, the CDR3 is TGTGCCAGCAGCCAAGGCGGGGAGGGCCCGTATGGCTACACCTTC. The chain couples TRBV14 to TRBJ1-2; D is unclear. V was trimmed by 1 base and J by 5 bases, leaving 14 bases between them. The CDR3 contains 15 residues. The germline V gene has CDR1 SGHDN and CDR2 FVKESK. Drawing the rest from reference TRBV14 and TRBJ1-2, the complete variable domain is EAGVTQFPSHSVIEKGQTVTLRCDPISGHDNLYWYRRVMGKEIKFLLHFVKESKQDESGMPNNRFLAERTGGTYSTLKVQPAELEDSGVYFCASSQGGEGPYGYTFGSGTRLTVV.

V is TRBV5-1 and J is TRBJ2-3; D is undetermined. CDR1 and CDR2 from the germline V gene are SGHRS and YFSETQ. This CDR3 comprises 14 residues. Deletions cut 1 base from V and 2 bases from J, with 8 bases between. The CDR3 region has the DNA TGCGCCAGCAGCTTGAGGACCAACACAGATACGCAGTATTTT. It codes for CASSLRTNTDTQYF.

This chain links TRBV7-9 with TRBJ2-5; 7 nucleotides agree with TRBD2. The CDR3 contains 13 residues. V lost 5 bases and J lost 5; bases outside the gene matches: 5. Germline V CDR1 and CDR2: SEHNR, FQNEAQ (reference sequence). The CDR3 coding sequence is TGTGCCAGCAGCCCACTAGCGACCGAGACCCAGTACTTC. Its protein product is CASSPLATETQYF.

The chain joins TRBV21-1 to TRBJ1-2. TRBV21-1 is a recognized pseudogene. This CDR3 is 14 amino acids long. In DNA form, the CDR3 reads TGTGCCAGCAGCAAAGTGGCGGGACATAGAACTGAAACCTTC. Residues: CASSKVAGHRTETF.

The chain combines TRBV10-1 with TRBJ2-7; no reliable D call. V lost 9 bases to trimming and J lost 2 bases, with 11 bases between them. The CDR3 extends over 12 amino acids. Per the germline V gene, CDR1 is WNHNN and CDR2 is SYGVQD (reference sequence). CDR3 in amino acids: CASIGPPYEQYF. CDR3 coding DNA: TGCGCCAGTATAGGTCCACCCTACGAGCAGTACTTC.

The chain joins TRBV4-3 to TRBJ2-1; 10 nucleotides agree with TRBD1. V shed 0 bases and J 8 bases; nucleotides not matched to a gene: 4. The CDR3 length is 15 residues. From germline, CDR1 is LGHNA and CDR2 YSLEER. CDR3 DNA sequence: TGCGCCAGCAGCCAAGACGGGGACAGGGGAGATGAGCAGTTCTTC. The encoded protein is CASSQDGDRGDEQFF.

Comment on this clone: This CDR3 is also generated by other DNA sequences in the sample. The rearrangement links TRBV7-9 to TRBJ2-7; D gene uncertain. V was pared by 3 bases and J by 0 bases, with 3 bases between. CDR3 length: 12 residues. The germline V gene has CDR1 SEHNR and CDR2 FQNEAQ (reference sequence). The CDR3 reads CASSLSSYEQYF. DNA of the CDR3: TGTGCCAGCAGCTTGAGCTCCTACGAGCAGTACTTC.

The rearrangement joins TRBV7-9 to TRBJ1-3; perhaps TRBD1 as D (5 bases). Germline V CDR1 and CDR2: SEHNR, FQNEAQ (reference sequence). V was clipped by 6 bases and J by 0 bases, with 9 bases between them. This CDR3 is 14 amino acids long. This CDR3 reads CASSYDSSGNTIYF. Here the CDR3 DNA reads TGTGCCAGCAGTTACGACAGCTCTGGAAACACCATATATTTT.

V gene TRBV11-3 combines with J gene TRBJ2-5; the D gene is possibly TRBD2 (5 bases). V was shortened by 1 base and J by 7 bases, with 7 bases between the two germline ends. The CDR3 consists of 12 residues. CDR1 is SGHNT and CDR2 is YENEEA in the germline V gene. Here the CDR3 reads CASSLGGATQYF. The CDR3 DNA reads as TGTGCCAGCAGCTTAGGGGGAGCGACCCAGTACTTC.